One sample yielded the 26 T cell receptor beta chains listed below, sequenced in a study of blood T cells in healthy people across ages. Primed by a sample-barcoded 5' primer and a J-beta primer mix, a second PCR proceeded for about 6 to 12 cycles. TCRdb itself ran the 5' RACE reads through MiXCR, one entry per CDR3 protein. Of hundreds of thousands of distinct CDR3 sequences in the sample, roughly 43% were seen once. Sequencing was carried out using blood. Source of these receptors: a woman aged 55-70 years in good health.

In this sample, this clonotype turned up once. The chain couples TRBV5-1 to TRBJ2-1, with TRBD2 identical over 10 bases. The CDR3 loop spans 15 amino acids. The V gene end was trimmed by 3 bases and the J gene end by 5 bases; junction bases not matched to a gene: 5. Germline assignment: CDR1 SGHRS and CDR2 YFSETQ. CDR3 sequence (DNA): TGCGCCAGCAGCTCGATGCTAGCGGGGGACAATGAGCAGTTCTTC. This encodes CASSSMLAGDNEQFF.

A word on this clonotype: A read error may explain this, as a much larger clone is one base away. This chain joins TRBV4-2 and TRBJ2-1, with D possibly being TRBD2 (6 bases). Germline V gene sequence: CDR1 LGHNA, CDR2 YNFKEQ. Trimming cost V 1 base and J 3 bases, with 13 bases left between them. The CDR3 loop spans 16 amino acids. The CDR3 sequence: CASSQAQLAFYNEQFF. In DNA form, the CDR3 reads TGTGCCAGCAGCCAAGCCCAACTAGCCTTCTACAATGAGCAGTTCTTC.

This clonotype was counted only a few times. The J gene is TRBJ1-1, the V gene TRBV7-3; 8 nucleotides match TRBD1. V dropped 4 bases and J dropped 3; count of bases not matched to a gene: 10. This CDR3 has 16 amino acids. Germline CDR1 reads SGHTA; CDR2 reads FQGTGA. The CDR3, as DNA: TGTGCCAGCAGCTCGCCCCAGACAGGGGCGCACACTGAAGCTTTCTTT. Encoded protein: CASSSPQTGAHTEAFF.

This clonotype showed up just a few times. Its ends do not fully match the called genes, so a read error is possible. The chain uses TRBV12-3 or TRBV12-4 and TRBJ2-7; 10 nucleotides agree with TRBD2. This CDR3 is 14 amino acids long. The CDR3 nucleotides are TGTGCCAGCAGTCTAGCGGGGGAGTACAATGAGCAGTACTTC. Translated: CASSLAGEYNEQYF.

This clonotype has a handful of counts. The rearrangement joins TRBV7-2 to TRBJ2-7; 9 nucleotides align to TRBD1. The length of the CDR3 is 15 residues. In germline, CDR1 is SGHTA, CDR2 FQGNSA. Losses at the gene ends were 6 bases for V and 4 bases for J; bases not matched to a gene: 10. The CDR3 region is CASREPGTGPYEQYF. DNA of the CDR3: TGTGCCAGCAGGGAACCCGGGACAGGGCCTTACGAGCAGTACTTC.

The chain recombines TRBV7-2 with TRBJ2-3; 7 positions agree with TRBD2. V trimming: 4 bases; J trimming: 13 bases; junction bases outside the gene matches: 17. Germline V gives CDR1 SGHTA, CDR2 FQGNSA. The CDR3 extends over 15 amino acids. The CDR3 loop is CASSSETAGDLPKYF. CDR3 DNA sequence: TGTGCCAGCAGCTCCGAGACGGCGGGAGATCTGCCTAAGTATTTT.

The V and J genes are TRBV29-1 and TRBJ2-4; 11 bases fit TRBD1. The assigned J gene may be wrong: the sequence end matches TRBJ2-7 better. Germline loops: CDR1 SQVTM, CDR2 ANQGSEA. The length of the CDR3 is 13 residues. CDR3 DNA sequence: TGCAGCGTCGTAAAGGACAGGGGGCGCGAGCAGTACTTC. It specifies CSVVKDRGREQYF.

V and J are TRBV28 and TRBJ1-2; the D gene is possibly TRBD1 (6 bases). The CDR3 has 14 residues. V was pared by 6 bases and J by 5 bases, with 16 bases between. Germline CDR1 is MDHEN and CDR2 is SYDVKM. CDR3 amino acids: CASSIGGGVYGYTF. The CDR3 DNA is TGTGCCAGCAGCATAGGGGGGGGCGTATATGGCTACACCTTC.

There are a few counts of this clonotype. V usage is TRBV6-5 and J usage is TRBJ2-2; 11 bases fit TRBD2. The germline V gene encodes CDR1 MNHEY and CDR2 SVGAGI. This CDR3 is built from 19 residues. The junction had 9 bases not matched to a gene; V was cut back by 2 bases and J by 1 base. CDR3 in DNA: TGTGCCAGCAGTTACGACCCCCTAGCGGGGGGCCTGAACACCGGGGAGCTGTTTTTT. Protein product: CASSYDPLAGGLNTGELFF.

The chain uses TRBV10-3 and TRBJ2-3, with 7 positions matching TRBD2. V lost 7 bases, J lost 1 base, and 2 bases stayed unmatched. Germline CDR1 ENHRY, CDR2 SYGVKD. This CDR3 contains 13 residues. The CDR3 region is CAIKRDGTDTQYF. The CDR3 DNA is TGTGCCATCAAGCGGGACGGCACAGATACGCAGTATTTT.

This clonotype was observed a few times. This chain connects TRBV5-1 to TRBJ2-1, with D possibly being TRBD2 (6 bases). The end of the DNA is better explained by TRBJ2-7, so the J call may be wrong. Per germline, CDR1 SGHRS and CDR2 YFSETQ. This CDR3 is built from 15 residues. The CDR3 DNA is TGCGCCAGCAGCTTGGACGGGACTCTCTACAATGAGCAGTACTTC. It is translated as CASSLDGTLYNEQYF.

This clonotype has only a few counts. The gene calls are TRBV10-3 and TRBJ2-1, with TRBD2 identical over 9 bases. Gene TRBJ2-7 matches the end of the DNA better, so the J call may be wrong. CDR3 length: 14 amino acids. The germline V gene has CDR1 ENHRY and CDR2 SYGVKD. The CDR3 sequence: CAIGLASSYNEQYF. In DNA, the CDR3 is TGTGCCATCGGACTAGCGAGCTCCTACAATGAGCAGTACTTC.

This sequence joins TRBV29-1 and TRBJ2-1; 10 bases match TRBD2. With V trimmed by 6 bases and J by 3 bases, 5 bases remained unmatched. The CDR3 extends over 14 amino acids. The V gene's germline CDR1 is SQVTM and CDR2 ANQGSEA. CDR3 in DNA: TGCAGCGTCGTACTAGCGGGGCACTACAATGAGCAGTTCTTC. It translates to CSVVLAGHYNEQFF.

The CDR3 here is CASSLSVYIVGRYHYEQYF. The DNA of the CDR3 is TGTGCCAGCAGTTTATCAGTTTATATAGTCGGGCGCTACCATTACGAGCAGTACTTC. This chain joins TRBV28 and TRBJ2-7; no definite D call. Trimming removed 1 base at V and 4 bases at J, with 26 bases between. The CDR3 spans 19 residues. Germline V gene lookup returns CDR1 MDHEN and CDR2 SYDVKM.

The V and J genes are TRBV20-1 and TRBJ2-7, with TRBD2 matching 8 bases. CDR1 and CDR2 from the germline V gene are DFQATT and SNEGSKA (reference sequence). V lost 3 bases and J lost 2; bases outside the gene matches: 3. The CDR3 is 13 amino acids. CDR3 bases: TGCAGTGCTAGGTCGGGACTAGCCTACGAGCAGTACTTC. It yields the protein CSARSGLAYEQYF.

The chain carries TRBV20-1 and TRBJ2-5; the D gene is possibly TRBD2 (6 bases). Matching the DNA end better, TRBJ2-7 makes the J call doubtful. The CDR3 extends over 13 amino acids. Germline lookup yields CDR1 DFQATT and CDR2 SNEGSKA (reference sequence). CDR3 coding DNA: TGCAGTGCTAGAACTAGCTCGGTCTACGAGCAGTACTTC. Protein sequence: CSARTSSVYEQYF.

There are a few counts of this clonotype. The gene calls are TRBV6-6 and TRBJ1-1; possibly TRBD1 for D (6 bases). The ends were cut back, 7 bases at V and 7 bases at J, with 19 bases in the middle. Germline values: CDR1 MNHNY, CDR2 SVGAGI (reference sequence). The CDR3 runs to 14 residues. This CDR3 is CASIPGHLKSEAFF. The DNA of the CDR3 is TGTGCCAGCATCCCGGGACACCTCAAGAGTGAAGCTTTCTTT.

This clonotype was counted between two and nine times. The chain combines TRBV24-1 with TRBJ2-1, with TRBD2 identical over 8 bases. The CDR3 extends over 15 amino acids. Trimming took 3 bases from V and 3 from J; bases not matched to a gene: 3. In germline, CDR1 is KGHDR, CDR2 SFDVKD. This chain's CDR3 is CATSDPAGDYNEQFF. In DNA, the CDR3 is TGTGCCACCAGTGATCCAGCGGGGGACTACAATGAGCAGTTCTTC.

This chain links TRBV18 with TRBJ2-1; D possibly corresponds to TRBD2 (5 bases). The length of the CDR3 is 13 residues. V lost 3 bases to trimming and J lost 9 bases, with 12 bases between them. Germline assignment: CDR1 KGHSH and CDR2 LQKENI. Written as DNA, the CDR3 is TGTGCCAGCTCACCCGACTTCGAGGGTGAGCAGTTCTTC. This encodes CASSPDFEGEQFF.

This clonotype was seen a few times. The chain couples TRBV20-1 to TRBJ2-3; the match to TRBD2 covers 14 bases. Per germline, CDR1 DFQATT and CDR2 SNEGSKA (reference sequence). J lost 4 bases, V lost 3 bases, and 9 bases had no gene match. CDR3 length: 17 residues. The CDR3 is CSASARLAGGHADTQYF. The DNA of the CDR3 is TGCAGTGCTAGCGCACGACTAGCGGGGGGGCACGCAGATACGCAGTATTTT.

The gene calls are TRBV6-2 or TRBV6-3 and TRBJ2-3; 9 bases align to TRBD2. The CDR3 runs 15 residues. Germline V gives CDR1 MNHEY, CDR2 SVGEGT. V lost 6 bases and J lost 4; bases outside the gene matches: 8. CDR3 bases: TGTGCCAGCAGCCTGATAGCGGGAGCCGCAGATACGCAGTATTTT. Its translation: CASSLIAGAADTQYF.

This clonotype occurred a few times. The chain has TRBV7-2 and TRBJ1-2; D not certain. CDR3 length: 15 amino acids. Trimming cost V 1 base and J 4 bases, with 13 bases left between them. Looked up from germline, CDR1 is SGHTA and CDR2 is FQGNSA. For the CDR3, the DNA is TGTGCCAGCAGCTTAGACAATGGGCGGAGCTATGGCTACACCTTC. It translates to CASSLDNGRSYGYTF.

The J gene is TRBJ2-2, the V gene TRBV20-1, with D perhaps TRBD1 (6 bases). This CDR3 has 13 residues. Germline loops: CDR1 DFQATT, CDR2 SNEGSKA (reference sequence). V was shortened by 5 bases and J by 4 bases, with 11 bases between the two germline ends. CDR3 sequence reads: CSAGSRGTGELFF. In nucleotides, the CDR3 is TGCAGTGCTGGCTCCAGGGGCACCGGGGAGCTGTTTTTT.

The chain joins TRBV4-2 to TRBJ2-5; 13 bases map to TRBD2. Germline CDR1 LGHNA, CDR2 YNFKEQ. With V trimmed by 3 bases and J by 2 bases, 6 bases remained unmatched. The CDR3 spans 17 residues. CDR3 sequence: CASSHPLAGGSQETQYF. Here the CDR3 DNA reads TGTGCCAGCAGCCACCCACTAGCGGGAGGGAGTCAAGAGACCCAGTACTTC.

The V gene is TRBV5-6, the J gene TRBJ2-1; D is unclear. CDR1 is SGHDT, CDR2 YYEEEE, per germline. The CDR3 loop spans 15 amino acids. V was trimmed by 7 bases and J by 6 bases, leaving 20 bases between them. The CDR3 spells CASGSPARSGNEQFF. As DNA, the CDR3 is TGTGCCAGCGGAAGCCCGGCTAGATCTGGCAATGAGCAGTTCTTC.

The CDR3 spells CSARDPSGATDTQYF. Here the CDR3 DNA reads TGCAGTGCTAGAGACCCCAGCGGGGCCACAGATACGCAGTATTTT. The V gene is TRBV20-1, the J gene TRBJ2-3; TRBD2 aligns across 7 bases. V lost 0 bases, J lost 2 bases, and 5 bases stayed unmatched. Germline loops: CDR1 DFQATT, CDR2 SNEGSKA (reference sequence). The CDR3 is 15 amino acids.